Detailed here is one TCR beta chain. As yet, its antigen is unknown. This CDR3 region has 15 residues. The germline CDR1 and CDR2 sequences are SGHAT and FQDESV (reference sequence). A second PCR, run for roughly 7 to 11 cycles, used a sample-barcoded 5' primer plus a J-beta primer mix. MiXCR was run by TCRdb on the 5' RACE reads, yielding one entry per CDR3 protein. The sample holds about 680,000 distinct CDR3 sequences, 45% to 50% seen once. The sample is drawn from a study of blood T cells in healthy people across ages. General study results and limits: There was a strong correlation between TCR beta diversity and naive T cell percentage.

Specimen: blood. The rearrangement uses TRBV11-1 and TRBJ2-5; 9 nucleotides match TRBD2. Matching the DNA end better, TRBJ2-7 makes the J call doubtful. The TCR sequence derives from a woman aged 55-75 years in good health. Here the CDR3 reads CASSFVLAGIYEQYF. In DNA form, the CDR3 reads TGTGCCAGCAGCTTTGTACTAGCGGGCATATACGAGCAGTACTTC.